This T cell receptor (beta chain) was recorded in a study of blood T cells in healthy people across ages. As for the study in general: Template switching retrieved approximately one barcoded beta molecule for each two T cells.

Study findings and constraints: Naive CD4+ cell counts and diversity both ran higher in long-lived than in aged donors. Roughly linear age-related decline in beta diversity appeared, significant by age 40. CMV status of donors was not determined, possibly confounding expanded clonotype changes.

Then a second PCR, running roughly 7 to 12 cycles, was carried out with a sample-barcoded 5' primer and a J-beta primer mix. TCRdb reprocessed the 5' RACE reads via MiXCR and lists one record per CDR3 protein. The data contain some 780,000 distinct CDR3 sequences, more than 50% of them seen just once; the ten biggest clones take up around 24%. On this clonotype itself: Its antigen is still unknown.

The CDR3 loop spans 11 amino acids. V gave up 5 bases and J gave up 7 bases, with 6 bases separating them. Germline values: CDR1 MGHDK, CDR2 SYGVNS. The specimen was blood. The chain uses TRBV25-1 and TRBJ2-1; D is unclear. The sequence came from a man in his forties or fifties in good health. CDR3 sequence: CASSPMNEQFF. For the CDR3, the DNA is TGTGCCAGCAGTCCCATGAATGAGCAGTTCTTC.